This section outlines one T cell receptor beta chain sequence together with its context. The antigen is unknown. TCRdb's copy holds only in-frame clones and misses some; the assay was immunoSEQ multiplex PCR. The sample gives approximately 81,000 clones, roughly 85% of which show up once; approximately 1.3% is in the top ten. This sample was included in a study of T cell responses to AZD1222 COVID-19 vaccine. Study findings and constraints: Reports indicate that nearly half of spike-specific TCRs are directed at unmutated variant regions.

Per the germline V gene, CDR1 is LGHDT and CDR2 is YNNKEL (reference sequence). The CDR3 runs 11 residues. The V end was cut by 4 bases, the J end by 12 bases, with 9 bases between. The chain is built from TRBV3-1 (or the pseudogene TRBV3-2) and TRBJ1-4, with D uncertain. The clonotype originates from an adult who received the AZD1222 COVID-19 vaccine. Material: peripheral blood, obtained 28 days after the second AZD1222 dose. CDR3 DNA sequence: TGTGCCAGCAGCCTTGGGCCCGAACTGTTTTTT. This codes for CASSLGPELFF.